Sequencing of this T cell receptor (beta chain) was carried out in a study of Graves' ophthalmopathy and Graves' hyperthyroidism. General observations from the study: Detection in blood was also observed for most expanded thyroid clonotypes above 0.001 frequency.

A few counts support this clonotype. The antigen remains unidentified. Enrolled hyperthyroidism patients had a new diagnosis, a duration under 2 months, and an age of 18 to 65. Ineligible for inclusion were patients with other autoimmune diseases, uncontrolled infections, pregnancy or lactation. Clinicians made diagnoses from clinical symptoms, serum thyroxine, TRAb, thyroid ultrasound and orbital computed tomography. RNA transcripts were the template, and TCR beta CDR3 regions were amplified from them. Following a first-round RT-PCR that used HTBI primers, a second-round multiplex PCR was carried out. One entry per CDR3 protein results from TCRdb running MiXCR on the multiplex PCR reads. The sample includes a few hundred thousand distinct CDR3 sequences, just under 40% of them seen just once. The sequenced material came from peripheral blood or thyroid tissue (not recorded which). The sequence was obtained from an adult man with Graves' hyperthyroidism.

The CDR3: CASSLGLAEIYTGELFF. In DNA, the CDR3 is TGTGCCAGCAGCTTAGGCCTAGCGGAGATATACACCGGGGAGCTGTTTTTT. The chain joins TRBV11-2 to TRBJ2-2; 7 bases align to TRBD2. V shed 1 base and J 3 bases; nucleotides not matched to a gene: 8. This CDR3 comprises 17 residues. The germline gives CDR1 SGHAT, CDR2 FQNNGV.